Within the sample, the clone carrying this T cell receptor beta chain is medium-sized. Its target is not known. This entry belongs to a study of T-cell reconstitution after alpha-beta-depleted transplantation in children. Preparation of the TCRbeta library was carried out with unique molecular identifiers. TCRdb processed the PCR reads anew with MiXCR; each CDR3 protein has one entry. The sample holds roughly 6,500 distinct CDR3 sequences; around a tenth are singletons and the top ten take under 25%. Deletions cut 5 bases from V and 5 bases from J, with 7 bases between. CDR1 and CDR2 (germline): LGHDT, YNNKEL (reference sequence). This CDR3 comprises 11 residues. Whole-study findings and limits: After transplant, at about two months, alpha-beta T cells were reportedly derived from several hundred expanded graft clones. One year after transplant, T-cell counts and diversity came mostly from newly produced T cells. Some patients' high day-60 TCRbeta diversity was attributed to recipient cells surviving conditioning.

This TCR derives from a child under two years old who had a stem cell transplant for acute myeloid leukemia, so the T cells may come from the graft donor. Material: PBMCs, mostly from graft donor cells, obtained 180 days after TCRalphabeta/CD19-depleted stem cell transplant. The chain joins TRBV3-1 to TRBJ2-7; D is unclear. DNA of the CDR3: TGTGCCAGCAGCTCCAAGGACGAGCAGTACTTC. It is translated as CASSSKDEQYF.